This TCR beta chain is drawn from a study of tumor-infiltrating lymphocytes in primary liver carcinoma. Study as a whole: Stage T1-T3 N0M0 tumors spanned about 4 to 11 cm. Samples returned roughly 3.65 to 7.13 million productive TCRbeta reads each. Read depth did not differ significantly between tissue types. Study-level results: It was tumor-adjacent and tumor-blood pairs that overlapped less than tumor region pairs did. Top clones occupying all five tumor regions numbered only about 7.5-24%.

With around 500 ng total RNA as template and a constant-region primer, TCR beta cDNA was made. Library construction for TCR beta comprised three nested multiplex PCR rounds performed with slightly modified ARM-PCR. Investigators reported that the first two PCR rounds, at around 11 cycles each, used TRBV1-TRBV30 forward primers with a C-beta reverse primer. TCRdb re-analysed the multiplex PCR reads in MiXCR, keeping a single row per CDR3 protein. The table has 100,000 or so distinct CDR3 sequences, roughly 80% seen once. On this clonotype itself: Its target is not known. A read error may produce the germline difference seen at one junction end.

The CDR3 loop spans 16 amino acids. Germline V gene sequence: CDR1 MNHEY, CDR2 SVGEGT. Starting material for RNA and DNA co-extraction consisted of about 20-30 mg of unsorted bulk tissue. The rearrangement links TRBV6-2 or TRBV6-3 to TRBJ2-5; maybe TRBD1 (6 bases). Sequenced material: liver tumor tissue from sampling region 3. Subset reported: tumor region T3, left-lateral pole. The receptor was isolated from a middle-aged man with primary liver carcinoma and hepatitis B virus infection. The CDR3 DNA reads TGTGCCAGCAGTTACTCGAACAGGGTGCTACCTGAGGCCCAGTATTTC. This codes for CASSYSNRVLPEAQYF.